Each of the 26 T cell receptor beta chains below was sequenced from the same sample in a study of blood T cell repertoires in COVID-19. Clones were read by immunoSEQ multiplex PCR, and TCRdb kept only the in-frame ones, dropping some. The repertoire holds 240,000 or so clones, with around 88% as singletons. Sequencing input: PBMCs or T cells enriched from blood (not recorded which). The receptors come from a man aged 40-49 years who had recovered from COVID-19.

The genes are TRBV11-2 and TRBJ1-5; TRBD1 might be the D (6 bases). Germline V gene lookup returns CDR1 SGHAT and CDR2 FQNNGV. With 5 bases removed from V and 4 bases from J, the gap between germline ends came to 12 bases. The CDR3 is 14 amino acids. DNA for the CDR3: TGTGCCAGCAGCGCCAACAGGGCGAATCAGCCCCAGCATTTT. Translated, it gives CASSANRANQPQHF. Complete variable domain (other parts from reference TRBV11-2 and TRBJ1-5): EAGVAQSPRYKIIEKRQSVAFWCNPISGHATLYWYQQILGQGPKLLIQFQNNGVVDDSQLPKDRFSAERLKGVDSTLKIQPAKLEDSAVYLCASSANRANQPQHFGDGTRLSIL.

The chain uses TRBV4-3 and TRBJ1-2; D is unresolved. Germline CDR1 is LGHNA and CDR2 is YSLEER. Deletions cut 1 base from V and 4 bases from J, with 16 bases between. CDR3 length: 16 amino acids. CDR3 amino acids: CASSQALTSPSYGYTF. The DNA of the CDR3 is TGCGCCAGCAGCCAAGCCCTCACGAGCCCTAGCTATGGCTACACCTTC.

The rearrangement links TRBV7-9 to TRBJ1-6; D not resolved. Trimming cost V 5 bases and J 7 bases, with 15 bases left between them. Germline V gene lookup returns CDR1 SEHNR and CDR2 FQNEAQ (reference sequence). This CDR3 has 15 residues. Written as DNA, the CDR3 is TGTGCCAGCAGCCTCACGAGTCCGCCCAATTCACCCCTCCACTTT. It encodes CASSLTSPPNSPLHF.

V usage is TRBV11-3 and J usage is TRBJ2-7; 10 positions match TRBD1. Trimming removed 3 bases from V and 6 bases from J; junction bases left unmatched: 8. Germline CDR1 SGHNT, CDR2 YENEEA. The CDR3 sequence is 15 residues long. The CDR3 loop is CASSLVGTGVGEQYF. In nucleotides, the CDR3 is TGTGCCAGCAGCTTGGTCGGGACAGGGGTAGGCGAGCAGTACTTC.

This clone has only one observation. The chain employs TRBV5-6 and TRBJ2-1, with TRBD1 matching over 7 bases. Per germline, CDR1 SGHDT and CDR2 YYEEEE. V gave up 4 bases and J gave up 9 bases; unmatched junction bases: 7. The CDR3 is 13 amino acids. CDR3 in DNA: TGTGCCAGCAGCAAAACAGGGGAGACTGAGCAGTTCTTC. Its protein product is CASSKTGETEQFF.

This clone was seen more than once but under ten times. This chain connects TRBV14 to TRBJ2-7, with D perhaps TRBD1 (5 bases). V lost 3 bases and J 4 bases, leaving 13 bases between the germline ends. This CDR3 has 14 residues. Looked up from germline, CDR1 is SGHDN and CDR2 is FVKESK. In DNA, the CDR3 is TGTGCCAGCAGCCATGGGGCGATAAAGTACGAGCAGTACTTC. This sequence encodes CASSHGAIKYEQYF. Looking up the rest from reference TRBV14 and TRBJ2-7 gives the full variable domain: EAGVTQFPSHSVIEKGQTVTLRCDPISGHDNLYWYRRVMGKEIKFLLHFVKESKQDESGMPNNRFLAERTGGTYSTLKVQPAELEDSGVYFCASSHGAIKYEQYFGPGTRLTVT.

This clone was recorded only once. The chain combines TRBV6-9 with TRBJ1-1; D uncertain. Trimming cost V 2 bases and J 0 bases, with 10 bases left between them. This CDR3 has 15 amino acids. CDR1 and CDR2 (germline): MNHGY, SVAAGI. CDR3 protein: CASSYKQALNTEAFF. DNA of the CDR3: TGTGCCAGCAGTTATAAGCAAGCATTGAACACTGAAGCTTTCTTT.

This rearrangement joins TRBV9 to TRBJ2-1; the match to TRBD2 covers 11 bases. The V gene end was trimmed by 1 base and the J gene end by 10 bases; junction bases not matched to a gene: 19. The CDR3 spans 19 residues. Germline-derived CDR1 and CDR2 are SGDLS and YYNGEE. CDR3 coding DNA: TGTGCCAGCAGCGTACTAGCGGGGGGCGTACTCGGTACGTACAGGGAGCAGTTCTTC. It translates to CASSVLAGGVLGTYREQFF.

The genes are TRBV28 and TRBJ1-4; D possibly corresponds to TRBD1 (5 bases). Germline CDR1 is MDHEN and CDR2 is SYDVKM. The CDR3 loop spans 16 amino acids. V lost 6 bases and J 8 bases, leaving 22 bases between the germline ends. The DNA of the CDR3 is TGTGCCAGCAGCGAGACCCTGGGGGGAGGTGAGGAAAAACTGTTTTTT. The encoded protein is CASSETLGGGEEKLFF.

The gene calls are TRBV5-1 and TRBJ1-2; possible D gene TRBD1, 6 bases. The CDR3 runs 15 residues. V dropped 4 bases and J dropped 0 bases, with 13 bases sitting between them. CDR1 is SGHRS, CDR2 YFSETQ, per germline. The CDR3 nucleotides read TGCGCCAGCAGCCAGACAGGCCAGGCTAACTATGGCTACACCTTC. Translating gives CASSQTGQANYGYTF.

For this clone: This may be a read error: a much more frequent sequence differs by one nucleotide. The chain uses TRBV27 and TRBJ2-7; 13 bases map to TRBD2. The CDR3 is 15 amino acids. Germline V gene data show CDR1 as MNHEY and CDR2 as SMNVEV (reference sequence). Germline trimming cut 6 bases from V and 0 bases from J; bases unmatched to any gene: 2. The CDR3 region has the DNA TGTGCCAGCAGCTGGACTAGCGGGAGCTCCTACGAGCAGTACTTC. Protein sequence: CASSWTSGSSYEQYF.

Here the CDR3 DNA reads TGCGCCAGCAGCTTTTATACTGGGACAGGGCCCAACAATGAGCAGTTCTTC. Its protein is CASSFYTGTGPNNEQFF. V is TRBV5-1 and J is TRBJ2-1; 9 positions match TRBD1. J was trimmed by 5 bases and V by 2 bases; bases with no gene match: 11. The germline V gene has CDR1 SGHRS and CDR2 YFSETQ. The CDR3 sequence is 17 residues long.

The rearrangement joins TRBV19 to TRBJ1-2, with D perhaps TRBD1 (5 bases). V lost 7 bases, J lost 5 bases, and 29 bases lay in between. The germline CDR1 and CDR2 sequences are LNHDA and SQIVND (reference sequence). The CDR3 totals 18 residues. Written as DNA, the CDR3 is TGTGCCAGTACGGAAATTAGGGGATTACCGGTTCTGGGATATGGCTACACCTTC. This codes for CASTEIRGLPVLGYGYTF.

This rearrangement joins TRBV18 to TRBJ2-3, with D hard to call. Germline loops: CDR1 KGHSH, CDR2 LQKENI. The CDR3 has 16 residues. V lost 2 bases and J lost 0, with 12 bases in between. This chain's CDR3 is CASSPLSKTSTDTQYF. The CDR3 nucleotides read TGTGCCAGCTCACCATTGAGCAAAACTAGCACAGATACGCAGTATTTT.

The CDR3 reads CSIDRDNEQFF. The CDR3, as DNA: TGCAGTATAGACAGGGACAATGAGCAGTTCTTC. The rearrangement links TRBV20-1 to TRBJ2-1; 7 positions agree with TRBD1. Looked up from germline, CDR1 is DFQATT and CDR2 is SNEGSKA (reference sequence). This CDR3 is built from 11 residues. V was pared by 8 bases and J by 5 bases, with 3 bases of the junction left unmatched.

The chain uses TRBV15 and TRBJ2-7; 7 nucleotides match TRBD2. The CDR3 extends over 18 amino acids. CDR1 is LNHNV and CDR2 is YYDKDF in the germline V gene (reference sequence). V lost 0 bases to trimming and J lost 4 bases; unmatched junction nucleotides: 15. In DNA, the CDR3 is TGTGCCACCAGCAGAGATGCGGGGCCGTCGGGAGGTTTGTACGAGCAGTACTTC. This translates into CATSRDAGPSGGLYEQYF. The full variable domain, its missing parts supplied by reference TRBV15 and TRBJ2-7, is DAMVIQNPRYQVTQFGKPVTLSCSQTLNHNVMYWYQQKSSQAPKLLFHYYDKDFNNEADTPDNFQSRRPNTSFCFLDIRSPGLGDTAMYLCATSRDAGPSGGLYEQYFGPGTRLTVT.

V is TRBV5-6 and J is TRBJ1-1, with D perhaps TRBD1 (6 bases). The CDR3 has 17 residues. Looked up from germline, CDR1 is SGHDT and CDR2 is YYEEEE. Trimming pared 2 bases from V and 3 bases from J, leaving 20 bases between. The CDR3 is CASSFSPGVTFDTEAFF. CDR3 DNA sequence: TGTGCCAGCAGCTTTAGTCCAGGGGTAACCTTTGACACTGAAGCTTTCTTT.

This chain joins TRBV9 and TRBJ1-4; 11 nucleotides line up with TRBD1. The germline V gene encodes CDR1 SGDLS and CDR2 YYNGEE. The CDR3 sequence is 17 residues long. V was clipped by 4 bases and J by 3 bases; unmatched bases: 8. CDR3 amino acids: CASSPGTGGWANEKLFF. The CDR3 DNA is TGTGCCAGCAGCCCCGGGACAGGGGGGTGGGCTAATGAAAAACTGTTTTTT.

The J gene is TRBJ2-2, the V gene TRBV24-1, with 8 bases identical to TRBD2. The germline CDR1 and CDR2 sequences are KGHDR and SFDVKD. Trimming at V came to 5 bases and at J to 0 bases, leaving 7 bases not matched to a gene. The CDR3 is made up of 17 amino acids. This CDR3 is CATSVTGRAPNTGELFF. The CDR3 DNA reads TGTGCCACCAGTGTTACCGGGAGGGCCCCGAACACCGGGGAGCTGTTTTTT.

J is TRBJ2-5 and V is TRBV11-3; possible D gene TRBD1, 5 bases. CDR3 size: 13 residues. Germline V gene sequence: CDR1 SGHNT, CDR2 YENEEA. Trimming pared 3 bases from V and 2 bases from J, leaving 7 bases between. Written as DNA, the CDR3 is TGTGCCAGCAGCTTTAGGGGACAAGAGACCCAGTACTTC. Amino acids: CASSFRGQETQYF.

This clone showed up just once. The gene calls are TRBV18 and TRBJ1-2; no reliable D call. This CDR3 is built from 16 residues. Trimming took off 6 bases at V and 7 bases at J, with 24 bases between the two ends. Per germline, CDR1 KGHSH and CDR2 LQKENI. CDR3 residues: CASSYKRDTNVFGYTF. In DNA form, the CDR3 reads TGTGCCAGCTCCTACAAACGGGATACAAACGTATTTGGCTACACCTTC. Full variable domain (remainder filled in from reference TRBV18 and TRBJ1-2): NAGVMQNPRHLVRRRGQEARLRCSPMKGHSHVYWYRQLPEEGLKFMVYLQKENIIDESGMPKERFSAEFPKEGPSILRIQQVVRGDSAAYFCASSYKRDTNVFGYTFGSGTRLTVV.

The table lists this clone with a count of one. The V call is TRBV24-1, the J call TRBJ2-3; no reliable D call. V dropped 2 bases and J dropped 1 base, with 15 bases sitting between them. Germline assignment: CDR1 KGHDR and CDR2 SFDVKD. The CDR3 is 17 residues long. This CDR3 is CATSDSRRNGGTDTQYF. In nucleotides, the CDR3 is TGTGCCACCAGTGATTCTCGGCGGAACGGTGGCACAGATACGCAGTATTTT.

This rearrangement joins TRBV7-5 to TRBJ2-7; no check of the table's D call, TRBD1, against the DNA was made. TRBV7-5 is labeled a pseudogene. The CDR3 runs to 17 residues. CDR3: CARSLGQGAPTTYEQYF. The DNA for the CDR3 is TGTGCCAGAAGCTTAGGACAGGGGGCGCCCACTACTTACGAGCAGTACTTC.

The rearrangement uses TRBV19 and TRBJ1-4; 10 nucleotides match TRBD1. J gave up 7 bases and V 3 bases, and 8 bases lay outside the gene matches. In germline, CDR1 is LNHDA, CDR2 SQIVND (reference sequence). The CDR3 contains 16 residues. The DNA of the CDR3 is TGTGCCAGTAGTATTCTTCCGGGACAGGGGTTTGAAAAACTGTTTTTT. Translating it yields CASSILPGQGFEKLFF.

V is TRBV4-2 and J is TRBJ2-7; TRBD2 matches 7 bases. The CDR3 runs to 13 residues. V shed 3 bases, J shed 4 bases, and the junction held 3 bases outside the gene matches. The V gene's germline CDR1 is LGHNA and CDR2 YNFKEQ. This CDR3 reads CASSQLAAYEQYF. In nucleotides, the CDR3 is TGTGCCAGCAGCCAGCTAGCGGCTTACGAGCAGTACTTC.

The genes are TRBV10-3 and TRBJ1-2, with 8 bases aligning to TRBD1. The ends lost 7 bases at V and 2 bases at J; junction bases unmatched: 9. Germline values: CDR1 ENHRY, CDR2 SYGVKD. This CDR3 is built from 15 residues. CDR3: CAINIPDRANYGYTF. Written as DNA, the CDR3 is TGTGCCATCAATATACCGGACAGGGCGAACTATGGCTACACCTTC.